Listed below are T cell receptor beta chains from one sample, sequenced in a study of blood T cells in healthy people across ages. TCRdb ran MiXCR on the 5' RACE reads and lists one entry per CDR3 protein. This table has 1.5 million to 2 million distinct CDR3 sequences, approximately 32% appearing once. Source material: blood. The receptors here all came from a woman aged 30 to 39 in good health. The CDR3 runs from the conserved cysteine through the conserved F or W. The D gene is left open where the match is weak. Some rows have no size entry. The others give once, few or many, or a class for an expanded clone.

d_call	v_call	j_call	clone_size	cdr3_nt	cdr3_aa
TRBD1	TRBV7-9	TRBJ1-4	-	TGTGCCAGCAGCTCTAGTTTAGACAGGGAAGATGAAAAACCGTTTTTT	CASSSSLDREDEKPFF
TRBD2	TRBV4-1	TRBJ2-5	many	TGCGCCAGCAGCCAAGAGGGCGGCGGGGGGAACCAAGAGACCCAGTACTTC	CASSQEGGGGNQETQYF
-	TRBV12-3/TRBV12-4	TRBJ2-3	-	TGTGCCAGCAGTTTGGAACTAGTGAGAACAGATACGCAGTATTTT	CASSLELVRTDTQYF
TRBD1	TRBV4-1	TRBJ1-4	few	TGCGCCAGCAGCCGATGGACAGGGAGAAATGAAAAACTGTTTTTT	CASSRWTGRNEKLFF
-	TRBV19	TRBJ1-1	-	TGTGCCAGTAGTATAGGGCTGGTTGAAGCTTTCTTT	CASSIGLVEAFF
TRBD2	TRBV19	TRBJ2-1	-	TGTGCCAGTAGTCAACCCGGGAGGTCCTACAATGAGCAGTTCTTC	CASSQPGRSYNEQFF
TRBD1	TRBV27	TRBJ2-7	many	TGTGCCAGCAGTTTCGGGACAGGGCGCAACGAGCAGTACTTC	CASSFGTGRNEQYF
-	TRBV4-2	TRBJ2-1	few	TGTGCCAGCAGCGGGGACTGGATTAACAATGAGCAGTTCTTC	CASSGDWINNEQFF
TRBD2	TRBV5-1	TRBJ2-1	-	TGCGCCAGCAGCTTGGTGGGCCTAGCGGGGTCAGGAAATGAGCAGTTCTTC	CASSLVGLAGSGNEQFF
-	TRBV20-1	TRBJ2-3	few	TGCAGTCCTATCCAGGGGGAGGCCATCGCGCAGTATTTT	CSPIQGEAIAQYF
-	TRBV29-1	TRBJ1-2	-	TGCAGCGTCCCTCGGGACGGCGGGTCCGGCTACACCTTC	CSVPRDGGSGYTF
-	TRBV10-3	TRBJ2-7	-	TGTGCCATCAGTGAGGCAGGGGGGAACGAGCAGTACTTC	CAISEAGGNEQYF
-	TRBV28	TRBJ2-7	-	TGTGCCAGCGGGTTCGGTTACTTTGAGCAGTACTTC	CASGFGYFEQYF
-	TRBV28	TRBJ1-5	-	TGTGCCAGCAGTTTATCCGCGGGTAGGCAGCCCCAGCATTTT	CASSLSAGRQPQHF
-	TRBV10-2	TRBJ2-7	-	TGCGCCAGCAGTTTCGACTTCCGCTACGAGCAGTACTTC	CASSFDFRYEQYF
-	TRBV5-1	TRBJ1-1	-	TGCGCCAGCAGCGAGGGACATACCAACACTGAAGCTTTCTTT	CASSEGHTNTEAFF
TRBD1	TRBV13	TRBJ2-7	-	TGTGCCAGCAGCTTTACCGGGGCAGGGGGCTACGAGCAGTACTTC	CASSFTGAGGYEQYF
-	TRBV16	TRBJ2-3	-	TGTGCCAGCAGCCAATCGATGGGGGGATTCACAGATACGCAGTATTTT	CASSQSMGGFTDTQYF
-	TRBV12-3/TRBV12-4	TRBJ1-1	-	TGTGCCAGCAGCGGAGGGGTTTTGGGCGAAGCTTTCTTT	CASSGGVLGEAFF
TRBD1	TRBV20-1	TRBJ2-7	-	TGCAGTGCTCACCGACAGGGGGCCCACGAGCAGTACTTC	CSAHRQGAHEQYF
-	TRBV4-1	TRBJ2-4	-	TGCGCCAGCAGCCAATGGGGCAAGGTCGACGAGCGGTACTTC	CASSQWGKVDERYF
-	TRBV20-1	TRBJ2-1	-	TGCAGTGCCGAGGGGCGCCTCAATGAGCAGTTCTTC	CSAEGRLNEQFF
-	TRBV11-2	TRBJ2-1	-	TGTGCCAGCAGCTTAGTCTCGAACGCTTACAATGAGCAGTTCTTC	CASSLVSNAYNEQFF
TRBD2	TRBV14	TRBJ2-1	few	TGTGCCAGCAGCCGGGCCAGCGGGGGGAACCATGGGAATGAGCAGTTCTTC	CASSRASGGNHGNEQFF
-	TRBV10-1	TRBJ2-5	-	TGCGCCAGCAGTGAGTCGAATGCGGGTACTCGAGGGACCCAGTACTTC	CASSESNAGTRGTQYF
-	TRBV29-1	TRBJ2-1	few	TGCAGCGGACGCGTGGGAGAGCGAGGCAATGAGCAGTTCTTC	CSGRVGERGNEQFF
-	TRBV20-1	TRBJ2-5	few	TGCAGTGCTAGAGATCCCGGCAGATCCTACCAAGAGACCCAGTACTTC	CSARDPGRSYQETQYF
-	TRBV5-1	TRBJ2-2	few	TGCGCCAGCAGTTCAGAAACCGCGAACACCGGGGAGCTGTTTTTT	CASSSETANTGELFF
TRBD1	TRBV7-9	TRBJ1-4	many	TGTGCCAGCAGCCTCCGGACAGGGGGTGAAAAACTGTTTTTT	CASSLRTGGEKLFF
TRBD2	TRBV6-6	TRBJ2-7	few	TGTGCCAGCACCGAGGGGACTAGCGGATACGAGCAGTACTTC	CASTEGTSGYEQYF
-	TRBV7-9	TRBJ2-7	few	TGTGCCAGCAGCTTACGGACTACGGGCGAGCAGTACTTC	CASSLRTTGEQYF
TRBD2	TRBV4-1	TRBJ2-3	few	TGCGCCAGCAGCCTTACTAGCGGGGCTCTTGATACGCAGTATTTT	CASSLTSGALDTQYF
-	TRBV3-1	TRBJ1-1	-	TGTGCCAGCAGCCAAGATCTTATGGGAGCACCCAGGGACACTGAAGCTTTCTTT	CASSQDLMGAPRDTEAFF
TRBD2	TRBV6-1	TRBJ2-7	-	TGTGCCAGCAGTGCGGGGGGGACGGGGGTCAGCGAGCAGTACTTC	CASSAGGTGVSEQYF
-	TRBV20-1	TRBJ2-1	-	TGCAGTGCGGGGGACAAGGGCAATGAGCAGTTCTTC	CSAGDKGNEQFF
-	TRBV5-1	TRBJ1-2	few	TGCGCCAGCGGCCCGGACTACTATGGCTACACCTTC	CASGPDYYGYTF
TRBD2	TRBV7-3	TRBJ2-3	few	TGTGCCAGCAGCGCCCTACTAGCGGGGGCGGATACGCAGTATTTT	CASSALLAGADTQYF
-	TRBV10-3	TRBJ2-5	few	TGTGCCATCAGTGGTGCGGCGGGGACCCAAGAGACCCAGTACTTC	CAISGAAGTQETQYF
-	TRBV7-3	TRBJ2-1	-	TGTGCCAGCAGCCCGCTTCCCGGACACCTCGGAAGCGGGTTAAATGAGCAGTTCTTC	CASSPLPGHLGSGLNEQFF
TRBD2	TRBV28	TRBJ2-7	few	TGTGCCAGCAGTTTCCCTCCGGGACTACTTTCCTACGAGCAGTACTTC	CASSFPPGLLSYEQYF
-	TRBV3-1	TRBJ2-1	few	TGTGCCAGCAGCCAAGGGATCGGCACCGGGGAGCTGTTCTTC	CASSQGIGTGELFF
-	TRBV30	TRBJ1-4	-	TGTGCCTGGAATAGGGCCCCATCTGGGGAAAAACTGTTTTTT	CAWNRAPSGEKLFF
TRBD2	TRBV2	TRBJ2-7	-	TGTGCCAGCAGTTTTACCGGGACTACTACCTACGAGCAGTACTTC	CASSFTGTTTYEQYF
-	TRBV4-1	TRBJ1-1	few	TGCGCCAGCAGCCAAGTGCAGGGAGGGGACACTGAAGCTTTCTTT	CASSQVQGGDTEAFF
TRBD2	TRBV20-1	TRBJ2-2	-	TGCAGTGCTTGGTCATTCGGTAGCGGGAGCTCAGGCGGGGAGCTGTTTTTT	CSAWSFGSGSSGGELFF
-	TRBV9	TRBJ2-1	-	TGTGCCAGCAGCGGGGGGGGCAGGTTCAATGAGCAGTTCTTC	CASSGGGRFNEQFF
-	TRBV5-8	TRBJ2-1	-	TGTGCCAGCAGCTACGGAGGGCAGTTCAACAATGAGCAGTTCTTC	CASSYGGQFNNEQFF
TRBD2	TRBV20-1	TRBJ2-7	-	TGCAGTCTTGCTAGATTTGTGGGTAGGAAAGCGGGGGCCCGAACGCAAAACTACGAGCAGTACTTC	CSLARFVGRKAGARTQNYEQYF
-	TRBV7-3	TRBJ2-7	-	TGTGCCAGCAGCGTATCAGCATCCTACGAGCAGTACTTC	CASSVSASYEQYF
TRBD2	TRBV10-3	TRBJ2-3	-	TGTGCCATCAGCGGAGAGCGGGGGGCCTTTCGGAATACGCAGTATTTT	CAISGERGAFRNTQYF
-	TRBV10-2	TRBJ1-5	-	TGCGCCAGCACCTCTCTATATTCTAATCAGCCCCAGCATTTT	CASTSLYSNQPQHF
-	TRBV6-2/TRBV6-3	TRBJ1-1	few	TGTGCCAGCAGTTACGGGCGGGGGATTGAAGCTTTCTTT	CASSYGRGIEAFF